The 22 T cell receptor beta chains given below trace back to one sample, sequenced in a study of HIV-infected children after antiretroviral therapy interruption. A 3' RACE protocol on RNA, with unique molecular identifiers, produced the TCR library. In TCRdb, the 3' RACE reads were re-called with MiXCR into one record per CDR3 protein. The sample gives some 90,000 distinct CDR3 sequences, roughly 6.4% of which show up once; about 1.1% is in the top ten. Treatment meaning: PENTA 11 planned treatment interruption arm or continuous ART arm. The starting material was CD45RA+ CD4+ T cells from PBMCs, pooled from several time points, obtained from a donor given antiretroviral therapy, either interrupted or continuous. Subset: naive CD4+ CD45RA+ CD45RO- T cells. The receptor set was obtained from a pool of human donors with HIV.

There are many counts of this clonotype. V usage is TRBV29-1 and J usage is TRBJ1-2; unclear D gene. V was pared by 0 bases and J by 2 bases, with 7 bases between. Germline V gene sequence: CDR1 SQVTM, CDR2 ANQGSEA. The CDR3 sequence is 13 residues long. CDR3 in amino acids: CSVEEGGNYGYTF. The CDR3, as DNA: TGCAGCGTTGAAGAAGGAGGGAACTATGGCTACACCTTC.

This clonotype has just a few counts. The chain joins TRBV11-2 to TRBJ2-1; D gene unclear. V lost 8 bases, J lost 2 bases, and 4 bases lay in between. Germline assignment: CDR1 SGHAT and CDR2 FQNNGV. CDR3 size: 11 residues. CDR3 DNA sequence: TGTGCCAGCCGAACCTACAATGAGCAGTTCTTC. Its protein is CASRTYNEQFF.

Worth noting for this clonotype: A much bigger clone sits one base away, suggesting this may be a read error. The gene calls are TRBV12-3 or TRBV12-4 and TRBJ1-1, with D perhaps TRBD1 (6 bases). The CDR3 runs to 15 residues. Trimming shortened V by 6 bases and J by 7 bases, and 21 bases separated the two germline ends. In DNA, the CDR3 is TGTGCCAGCAGACCTTACAGGGATCAAACAGATGAAGCTTTCTTT. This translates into CASRPYRDQTDEAFF.

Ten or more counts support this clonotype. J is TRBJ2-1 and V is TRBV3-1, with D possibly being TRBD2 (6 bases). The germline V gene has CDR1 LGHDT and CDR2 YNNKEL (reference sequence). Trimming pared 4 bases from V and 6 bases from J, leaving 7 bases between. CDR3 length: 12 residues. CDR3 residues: CASSRGINEQFF. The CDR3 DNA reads TGTGCCAGCAGCCGCGGGATCAATGAGCAGTTCTTC.

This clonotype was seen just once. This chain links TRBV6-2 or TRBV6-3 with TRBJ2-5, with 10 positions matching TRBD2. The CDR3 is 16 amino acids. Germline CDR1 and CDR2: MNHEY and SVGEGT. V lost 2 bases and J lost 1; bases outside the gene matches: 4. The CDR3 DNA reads TGTGCCAGCAGTTACAGGGCTAGCGGGGGCCAAGAGACCCAGTACTTC. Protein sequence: CASSYRASGGQETQYF.

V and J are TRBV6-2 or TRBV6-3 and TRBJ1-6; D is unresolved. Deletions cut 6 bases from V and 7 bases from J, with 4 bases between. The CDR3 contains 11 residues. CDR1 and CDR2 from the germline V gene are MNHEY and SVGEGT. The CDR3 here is CASRENSPLHF. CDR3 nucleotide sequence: TGTGCCAGCAGGGAGAATTCACCCCTCCACTTT.

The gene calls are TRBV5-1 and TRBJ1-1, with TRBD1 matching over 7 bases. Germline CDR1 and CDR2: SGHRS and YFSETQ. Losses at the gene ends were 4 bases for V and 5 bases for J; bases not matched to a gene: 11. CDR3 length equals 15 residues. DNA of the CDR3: TGCGCCAGCAGCCCAGTTCGACAGGGACGGACTGAAGCTTTCTTT. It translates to CASSPVRQGRTEAFF. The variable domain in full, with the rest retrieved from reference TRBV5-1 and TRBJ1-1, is KAGVTQTPRYLIKTRGQQVTLSCSPISGHRSVSWYQQTPGQGLQFLFEYFSETQRNKGNFPGRFSGRQFSNSRSEMNVSTLELGDSALYLCASSPVRQGRTEAFFGQGTRLTVV.

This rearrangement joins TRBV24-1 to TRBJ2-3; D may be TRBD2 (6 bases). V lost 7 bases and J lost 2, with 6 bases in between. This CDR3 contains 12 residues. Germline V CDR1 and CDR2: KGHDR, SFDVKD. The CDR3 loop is CATRGLTDTQYF. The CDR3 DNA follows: TGTGCCACCAGGGGACTCACAGATACGCAGTATTTT.

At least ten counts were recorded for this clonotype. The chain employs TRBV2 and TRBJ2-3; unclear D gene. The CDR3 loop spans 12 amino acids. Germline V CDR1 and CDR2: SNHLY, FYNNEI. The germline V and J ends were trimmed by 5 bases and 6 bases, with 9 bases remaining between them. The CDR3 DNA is TGTGCCAGCAGTCCCGAGTGGGATACGCAGTATTTT. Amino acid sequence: CASSPEWDTQYF. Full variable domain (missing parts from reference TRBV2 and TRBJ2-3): EPEVTQTPSHQVTQMGQEVILRCVPISNHLYFYWYRQILGQKVEFLVSFYNNEISEKSEIFDDQFSVERPDGSNFTLKIRSTKLEDSAMYFCASSPEWDTQYFGPGTRLTVL.

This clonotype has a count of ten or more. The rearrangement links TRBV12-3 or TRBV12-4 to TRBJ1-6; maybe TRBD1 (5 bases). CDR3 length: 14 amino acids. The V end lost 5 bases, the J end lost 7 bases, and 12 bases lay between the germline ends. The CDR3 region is CASSGGEFNSPLHF. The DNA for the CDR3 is TGTGCCAGCAGTGGGGGGGAATTCAATTCACCCCTCCACTTT.

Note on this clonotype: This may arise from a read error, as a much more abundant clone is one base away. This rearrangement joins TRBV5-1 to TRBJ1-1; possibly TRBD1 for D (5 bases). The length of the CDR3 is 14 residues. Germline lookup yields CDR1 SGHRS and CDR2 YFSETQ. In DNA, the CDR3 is TGCGTCAGCAGCTTGGGACCTTCTAACACTGAAGCTTTCTTT. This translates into CVSSLGPSNTEAFF.

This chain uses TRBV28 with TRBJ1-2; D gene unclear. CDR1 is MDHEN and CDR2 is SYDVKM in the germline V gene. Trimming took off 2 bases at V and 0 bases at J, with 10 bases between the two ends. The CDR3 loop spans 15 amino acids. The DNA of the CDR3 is TGTGCCAGCAGTTTAAGGGCAGAGACTAACTATGGCTACACCTTC. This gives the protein CASSLRAETNYGYTF.

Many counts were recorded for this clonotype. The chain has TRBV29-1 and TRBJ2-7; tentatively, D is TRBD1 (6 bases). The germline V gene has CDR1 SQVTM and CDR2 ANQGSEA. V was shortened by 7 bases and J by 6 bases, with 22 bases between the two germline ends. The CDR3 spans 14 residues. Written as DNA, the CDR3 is TGCAGCGCCCGGGGCACGACAGGTATTTTCGAGCAGTACTTC. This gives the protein CSARGTTGIFEQYF.

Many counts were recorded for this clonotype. Here the CDR3 DNA reads TGTGCCACAAAGCAGGACTACACTGAAGCTTTCTTT. Its translation is CATKQDYTEAFF. This rearrangement joins TRBV19 to TRBJ1-1; D uncertain. V lost 10 bases and J lost 3, with 12 bases in between. The CDR3 loop spans 12 amino acids. Germline V gives CDR1 LNHDA, CDR2 SQIVND (reference sequence).

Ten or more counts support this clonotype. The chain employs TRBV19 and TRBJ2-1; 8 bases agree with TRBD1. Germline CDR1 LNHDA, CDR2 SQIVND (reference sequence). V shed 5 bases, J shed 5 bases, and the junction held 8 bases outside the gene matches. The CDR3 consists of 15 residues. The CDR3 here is CASSSGTGGHNEQFF. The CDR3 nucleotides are TGTGCCAGTAGTTCCGGGACAGGTGGCCACAATGAGCAGTTCTTC. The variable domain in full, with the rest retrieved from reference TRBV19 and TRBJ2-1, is DGGITQSPKYLFRKEGQNVTLSCEQNLNHDAMYWYRQDPGQGLRLIYYSQIVNDFQKGDIAEGYSVSREKKESFPLTVTSAQKNPTAFYLCASSSGTGGHNEQFFGPGTRLTVL.

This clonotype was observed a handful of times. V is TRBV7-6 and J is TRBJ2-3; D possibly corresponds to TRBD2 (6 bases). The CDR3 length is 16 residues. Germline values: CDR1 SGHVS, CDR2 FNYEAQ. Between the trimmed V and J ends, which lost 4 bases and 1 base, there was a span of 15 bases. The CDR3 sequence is CASSSGRGRGTDTQYF. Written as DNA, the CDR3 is TGTGCCAGCAGCTCTGGGCGGGGTCGGGGCACAGATACGCAGTATTTT.

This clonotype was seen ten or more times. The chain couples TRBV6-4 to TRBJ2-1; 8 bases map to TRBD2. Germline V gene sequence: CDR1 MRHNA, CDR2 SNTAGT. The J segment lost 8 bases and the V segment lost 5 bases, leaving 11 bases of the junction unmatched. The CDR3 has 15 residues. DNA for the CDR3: TGTGCCAGCAGTTTCGCCGGGGGGGCTGGTTATGAGCAGTTCTTC. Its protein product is CASSFAGGAGYEQFF.

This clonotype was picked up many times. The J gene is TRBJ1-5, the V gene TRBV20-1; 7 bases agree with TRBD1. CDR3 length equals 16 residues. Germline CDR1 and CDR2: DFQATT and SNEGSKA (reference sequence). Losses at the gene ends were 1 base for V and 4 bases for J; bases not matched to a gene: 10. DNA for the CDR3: TGCAGTGCTAGAGTTGGCAGGACAGGCTTAAATCAGCCCCAGCATTTT. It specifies CSARVGRTGLNQPQHF.

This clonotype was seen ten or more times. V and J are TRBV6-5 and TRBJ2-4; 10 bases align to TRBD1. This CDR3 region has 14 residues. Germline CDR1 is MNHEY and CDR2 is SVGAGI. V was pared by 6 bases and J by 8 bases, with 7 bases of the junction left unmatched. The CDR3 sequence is CASSQTGTGDIQYF. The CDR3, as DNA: TGTGCCAGCAGCCAGACCGGGACAGGGGACATTCAGTACTTC.

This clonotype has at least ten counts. The CDR3 region is CSAPGGSRSKNIQYF. CDR3 nucleotides: TGCAGTGCCCCTGGCGGGTCGCGTAGCAAAAACATTCAGTACTTC. This chain uses TRBV20-1 with TRBJ2-4, with D tentatively TRBD2 (5 bases). Germline V gene data show CDR1 as DFQATT and CDR2 as SNEGSKA (reference sequence). V lost 6 bases to trimming and J lost 3 bases, with 18 bases between them. The CDR3 is 15 amino acids.

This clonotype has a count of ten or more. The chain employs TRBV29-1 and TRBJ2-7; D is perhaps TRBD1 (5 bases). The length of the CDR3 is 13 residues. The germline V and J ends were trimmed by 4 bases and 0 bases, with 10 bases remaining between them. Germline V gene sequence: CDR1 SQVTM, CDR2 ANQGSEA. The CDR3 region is CSVVGADSYEQYF. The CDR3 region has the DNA TGCAGCGTTGTAGGGGCAGACTCCTACGAGCAGTACTTC.

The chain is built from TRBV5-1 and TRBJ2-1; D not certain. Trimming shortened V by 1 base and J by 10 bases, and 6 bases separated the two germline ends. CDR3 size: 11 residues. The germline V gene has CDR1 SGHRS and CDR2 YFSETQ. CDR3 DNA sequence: TGCGCCAGCAGCTTGTTTGAAGAGCAGTTCTTC. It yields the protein CASSLFEEQFF.